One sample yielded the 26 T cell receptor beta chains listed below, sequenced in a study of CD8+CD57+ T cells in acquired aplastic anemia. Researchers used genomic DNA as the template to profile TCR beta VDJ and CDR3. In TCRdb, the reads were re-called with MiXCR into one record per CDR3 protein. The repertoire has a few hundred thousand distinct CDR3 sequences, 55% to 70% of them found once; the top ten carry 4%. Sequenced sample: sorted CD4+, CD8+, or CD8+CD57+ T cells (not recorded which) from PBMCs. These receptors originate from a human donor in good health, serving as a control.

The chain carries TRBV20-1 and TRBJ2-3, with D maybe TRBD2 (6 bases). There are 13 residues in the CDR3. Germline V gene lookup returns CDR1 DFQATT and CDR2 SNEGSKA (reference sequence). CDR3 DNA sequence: TGCAGCGTTCAACGGGGAGGCAGAGATACGCAGTATTTT. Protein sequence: CSVQRGGRDTQYF.

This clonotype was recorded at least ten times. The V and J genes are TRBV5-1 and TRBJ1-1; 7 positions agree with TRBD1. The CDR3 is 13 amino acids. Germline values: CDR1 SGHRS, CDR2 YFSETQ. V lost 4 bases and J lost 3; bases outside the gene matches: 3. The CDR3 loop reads CASSTDRDTEAFF. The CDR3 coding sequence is TGCGCCAGCAGCACCGACAGGGACACTGAAGCTTTCTTT.

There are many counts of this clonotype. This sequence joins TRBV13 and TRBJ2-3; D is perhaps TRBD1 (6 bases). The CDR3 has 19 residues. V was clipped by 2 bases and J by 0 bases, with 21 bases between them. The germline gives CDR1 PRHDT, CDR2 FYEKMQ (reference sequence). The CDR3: CASSLLSGWFGQSTDTQYF. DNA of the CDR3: TGTGCCAGCAGCTTATTATCAGGATGGTTCGGACAGAGCACAGATACGCAGTATTTT.

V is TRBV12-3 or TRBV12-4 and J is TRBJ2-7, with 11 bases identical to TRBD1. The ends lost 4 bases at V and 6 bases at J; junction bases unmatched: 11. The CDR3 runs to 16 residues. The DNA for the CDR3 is TGTGCCAGCAGTTCCCTCCGGGACAGGGGGTTCGGCGAGCAGTACTTC. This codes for CASSSLRDRGFGEQYF.

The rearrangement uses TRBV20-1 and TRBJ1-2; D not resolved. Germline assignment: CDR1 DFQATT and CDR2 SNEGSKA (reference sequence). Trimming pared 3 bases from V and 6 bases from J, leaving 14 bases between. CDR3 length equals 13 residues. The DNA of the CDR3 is TGCAGTGCTAGGGGGAGACTAGGTGATGGCTACACCTTC. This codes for CSARGRLGDGYTF.

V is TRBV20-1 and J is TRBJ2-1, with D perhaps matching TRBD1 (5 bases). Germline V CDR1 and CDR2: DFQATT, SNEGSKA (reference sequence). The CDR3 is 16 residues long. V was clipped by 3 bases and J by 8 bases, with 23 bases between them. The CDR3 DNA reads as TGCAGTGCTAGGTCCGGAGACAGCGCCCAATACGATGAGCAGTTCTTC. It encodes CSARSGDSAQYDEQFF.

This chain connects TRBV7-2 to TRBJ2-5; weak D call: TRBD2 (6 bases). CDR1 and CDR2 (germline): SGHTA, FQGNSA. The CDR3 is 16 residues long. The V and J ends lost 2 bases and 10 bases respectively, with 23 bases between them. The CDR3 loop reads CASSLPRGIDEQYQYF. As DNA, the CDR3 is TGTGCCAGCAGCTTACCCCGGGGGATCGACGAACAGTACCAGTACTTC.

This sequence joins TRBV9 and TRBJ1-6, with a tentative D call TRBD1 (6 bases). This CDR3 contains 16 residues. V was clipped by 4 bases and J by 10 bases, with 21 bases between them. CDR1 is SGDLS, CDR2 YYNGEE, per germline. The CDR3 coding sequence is TGTGCCAGCAGCCTGGCTAAGGGGGGGGAAAGCTCACCCCTCCACTTT. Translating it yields CASSLAKGGESSPLHF.

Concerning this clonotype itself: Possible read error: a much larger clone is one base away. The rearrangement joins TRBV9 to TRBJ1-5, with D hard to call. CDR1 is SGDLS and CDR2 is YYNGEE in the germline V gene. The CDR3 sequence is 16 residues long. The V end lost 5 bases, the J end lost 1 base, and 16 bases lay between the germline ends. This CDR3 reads CASSSRWGLSNQPQHF. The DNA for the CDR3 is TGTGCCAGCAGTTCCCGCTGGGGTTTAAGCAATCAGCCCCAGCATTTT. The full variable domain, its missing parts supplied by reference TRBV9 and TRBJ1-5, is DSGVTQTPKHLITATGQRVTLRCSPRSGDLSVYWYQQSLDQGLQFLIQYYNGEERAKGNILERFSAQQFPDLHSELNLSSLELGDSALYFCASSSRWGLSNQPQHFGDGTRLSIL.

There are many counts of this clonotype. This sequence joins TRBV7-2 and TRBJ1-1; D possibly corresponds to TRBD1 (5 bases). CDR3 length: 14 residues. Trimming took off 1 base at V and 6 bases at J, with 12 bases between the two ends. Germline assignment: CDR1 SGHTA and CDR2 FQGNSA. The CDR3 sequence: CASSLGTSRSEAFF. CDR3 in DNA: TGTGCCAGCAGCTTAGGGACAAGTAGGTCTGAAGCTTTCTTT.

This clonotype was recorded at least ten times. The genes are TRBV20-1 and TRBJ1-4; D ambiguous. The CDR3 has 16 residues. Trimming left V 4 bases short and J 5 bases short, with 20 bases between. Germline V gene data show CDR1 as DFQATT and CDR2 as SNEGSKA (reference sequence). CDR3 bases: TGCAGTGCTAATTCGGCCGTTTCCGGCCAGAATGAAAAACTGTTTTTT. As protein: CSANSAVSGQNEKLFF.

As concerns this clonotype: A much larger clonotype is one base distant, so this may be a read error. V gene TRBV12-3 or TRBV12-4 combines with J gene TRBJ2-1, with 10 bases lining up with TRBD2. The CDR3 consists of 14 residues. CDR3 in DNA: TGTGCCAGCAGGTTAAGCGGGGGGGCGAATGTGCAGTTCTTC. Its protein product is CASRLSGGANVQFF.

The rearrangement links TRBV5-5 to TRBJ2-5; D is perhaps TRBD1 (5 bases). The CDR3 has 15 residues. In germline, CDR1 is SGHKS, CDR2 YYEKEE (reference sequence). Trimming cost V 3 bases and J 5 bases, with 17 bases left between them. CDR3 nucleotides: TGTGCCAGCAGCTGGGGCCGGCAGGGCGAGGAGACCCAGTACTTC. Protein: CASSWGRQGEETQYF.

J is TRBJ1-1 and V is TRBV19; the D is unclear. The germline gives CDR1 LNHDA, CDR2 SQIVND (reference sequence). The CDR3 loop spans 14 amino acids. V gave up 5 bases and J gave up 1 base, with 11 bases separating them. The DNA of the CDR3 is TGTGCCAGTAGTTATGCCTCCGCGAACACTGAAGCTTTCTTT. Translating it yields CASSYASANTEAFF. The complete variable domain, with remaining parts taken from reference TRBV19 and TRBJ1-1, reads DGGITQSPKYLFRKEGQNVTLSCEQNLNHDAMYWYRQDPGQGLRLIYYSQIVNDFQKGDIAEGYSVSREKKESFPLTVTSAQKNPTAFYLCASSYASANTEAFFGQGTRLTVV.

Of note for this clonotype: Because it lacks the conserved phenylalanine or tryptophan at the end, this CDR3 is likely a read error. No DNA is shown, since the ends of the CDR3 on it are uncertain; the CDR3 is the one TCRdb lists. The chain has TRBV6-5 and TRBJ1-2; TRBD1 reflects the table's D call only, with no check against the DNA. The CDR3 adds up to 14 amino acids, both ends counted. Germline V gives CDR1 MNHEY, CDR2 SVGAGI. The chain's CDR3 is CASSRPGQGDDSPL.

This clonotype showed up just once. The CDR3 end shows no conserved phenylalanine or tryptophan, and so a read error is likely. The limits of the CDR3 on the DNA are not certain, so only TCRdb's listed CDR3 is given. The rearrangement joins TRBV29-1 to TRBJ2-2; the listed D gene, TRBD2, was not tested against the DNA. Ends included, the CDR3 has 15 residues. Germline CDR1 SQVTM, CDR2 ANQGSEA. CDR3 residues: CSVKVGLETSGELVT.

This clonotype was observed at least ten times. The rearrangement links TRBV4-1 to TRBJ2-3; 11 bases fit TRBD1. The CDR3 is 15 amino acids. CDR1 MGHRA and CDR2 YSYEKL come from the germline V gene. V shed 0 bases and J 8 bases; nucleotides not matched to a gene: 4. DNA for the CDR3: TGCGCCAGCAGCCAAGAAGGACAGGGGGCTGTTACGCAGTATTTT. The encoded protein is CASSQEGQGAVTQYF.

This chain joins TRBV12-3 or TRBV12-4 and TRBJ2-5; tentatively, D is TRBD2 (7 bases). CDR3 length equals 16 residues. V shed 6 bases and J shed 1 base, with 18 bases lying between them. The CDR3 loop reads CASSFRRGGLQETQYF. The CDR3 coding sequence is TGTGCCAGCAGCTTCCGGAGGGGGGGCCTCCAAGAGACCCAGTACTTC.

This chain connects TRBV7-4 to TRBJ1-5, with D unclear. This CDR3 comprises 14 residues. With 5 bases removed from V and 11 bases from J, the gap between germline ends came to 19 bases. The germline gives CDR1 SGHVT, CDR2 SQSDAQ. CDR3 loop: CASSPLTSAETQHF. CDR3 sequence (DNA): TGTGCCAGCAGCCCCCTGACTAGCGCGGAGACCCAGCATTTT.

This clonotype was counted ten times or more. CDR3 DNA sequence: TGTGCCAGCTTCTGGGTTCAGGGGAGAGCAGATACGCAGTATTTT. Translating it yields CASFWVQGRADTQYF. The V gene is TRBV6-6, the J gene TRBJ2-3, with D possibly TRBD1 on 6 matching bases. V lost 8 bases and J 4 bases, leaving 19 bases between the germline ends. There are 15 residues in the CDR3. Germline CDR1 MNHNY, CDR2 SVGAGI (reference sequence).

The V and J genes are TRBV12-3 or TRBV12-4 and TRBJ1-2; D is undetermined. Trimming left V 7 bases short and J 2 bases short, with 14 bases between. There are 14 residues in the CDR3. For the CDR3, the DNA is TGTGCCAGCACCCCGTCGGACGGAAACTATGGCTACACCTTC. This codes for CASTPSDGNYGYTF.

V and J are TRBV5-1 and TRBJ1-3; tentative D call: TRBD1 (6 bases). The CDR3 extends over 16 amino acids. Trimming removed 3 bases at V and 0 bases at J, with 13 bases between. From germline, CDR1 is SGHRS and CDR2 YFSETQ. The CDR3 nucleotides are TGCGCCAGCAGCTACGAGGGGGGAAACTCTGGAAACACCATATATTTT. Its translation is CASSYEGGNSGNTIYF.

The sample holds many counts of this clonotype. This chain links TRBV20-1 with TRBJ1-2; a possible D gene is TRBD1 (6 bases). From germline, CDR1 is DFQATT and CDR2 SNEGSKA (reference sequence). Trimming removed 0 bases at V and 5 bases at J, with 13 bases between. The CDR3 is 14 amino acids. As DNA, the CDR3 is TGCAGTGCTAGAGATCTTGGAGGGGGATATGGCTACACCTTC. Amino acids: CSARDLGGGYGYTF.

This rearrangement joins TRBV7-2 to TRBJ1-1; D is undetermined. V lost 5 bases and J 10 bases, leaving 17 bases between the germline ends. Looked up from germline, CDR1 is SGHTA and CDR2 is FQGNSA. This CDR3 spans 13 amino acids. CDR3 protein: CASSNRVRTGAFF. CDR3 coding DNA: TGTGCCAGCAGCAACCGGGTGCGTACCGGAGCTTTCTTT.

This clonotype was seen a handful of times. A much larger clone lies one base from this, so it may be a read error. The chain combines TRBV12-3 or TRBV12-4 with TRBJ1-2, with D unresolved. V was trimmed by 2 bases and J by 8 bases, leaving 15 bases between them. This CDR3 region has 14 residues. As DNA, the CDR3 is TGTGCCAGCAGTTTACCACCCAGTCGGGGAGGCTACACCTTC. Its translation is CASSLPPSRGGYTF.

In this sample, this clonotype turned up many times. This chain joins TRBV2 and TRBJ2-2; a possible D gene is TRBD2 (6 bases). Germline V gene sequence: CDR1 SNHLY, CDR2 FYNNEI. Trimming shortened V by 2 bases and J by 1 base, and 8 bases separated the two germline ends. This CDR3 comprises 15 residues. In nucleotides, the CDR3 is TGTGCCAGCAGTGAATTCGGGGGGAACACCGGGGAGCTGTTTTTT. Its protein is CASSEFGGNTGELFF. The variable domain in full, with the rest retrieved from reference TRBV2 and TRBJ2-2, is EPEVTQTPSHQVTQMGQEVILRCVPISNHLYFYWYRQILGQKVEFLVSFYNNEISEKSEIFDDQFSVERPDGSNFTLKIRSTKLEDSAMYFCASSEFGGNTGELFFGEGSRLTVL.